This T cell receptor beta chain comes out of a study of cytomegalovirus exposure and HLA in healthy donors. Germline CDR1 SEHNR, CDR2 FQNEAQ (reference sequence). The CDR3 runs 13 residues. Trimming cost V 5 bases and J 7 bases, with 12 bases left between them. Amplification used 60 Vbeta primers and 13 Jbeta primers. Repertoires were generated with immunoSEQ multiplex PCR, while TCRdb's copy carries only in-frame clones and drops some. The repertoire has some 180,000 clones, approximately 80% of them found once; the top ten carry roughly 3.2%. The study, taken as a whole, reports: A prior analysis recorded that most TCR beta V segments were productive about 90% or about 30% of the time. In a later analysis, specific HLA alleles were associated with some 16,000 TCR beta sequences at a 0.05 false discovery rate. Researchers reported in a later analysis that a missense DCLRE1C variant was tied to TCR beta V- and J-gene trimming. CMV antigen specificity was confirmed in vitro for a few CMV-associated chains.

Points on this clone: Antigen: not known.

The chain employs TRBV7-9 and TRBJ2-1; TRBD2 might be the D (5 bases). Sequenced: PBMCs. The receptor was derived from a man in his forties in good health and CMV-seropositive. Here the CDR3 DNA reads TGTGCCAGCAGCCTCGAGGGAATGAATGAGCAGTTCTTC. It codes for CASSLEGMNEQFF.